The present T cell receptor beta chain was sequenced within a study of T cell changes during pregnancy in multiple sclerosis. The repertoire was sequenced with immunoSEQ multiplex PCR; TCRdb's copy has only in-frame clones and lacks some. The sample holds around 69,000 clones, roughly 88% seen once. This CDR3 comprises 13 residues. Trimming pared 2 bases from V and 6 bases from J, leaving 8 bases between. Germline-derived CDR1 and CDR2 are SGHNT and YYREEE (reference sequence). The sequence came from a female donor in good health, enrolled as a control in a pregnancy study. This sample comprised peripheral blood, obtained in the second trimester of pregnancy. The chain joins TRBV5-4 to TRBJ1-4, with D unclear. As DNA, the CDR3 is TGTGCCAGCAGCTTTATCGCAGATGAAAAACTGTTTTTT. Translating it yields CASSFIADEKLFF. Full variable domain (rest looked up from reference TRBV5-4 and TRBJ1-4): ETGVTQSPTHLIKTRGQQVTLRCSSQSGHNTVSWYQQALGQGPQFIFQYYREEENGRGNFPPRFSGLQFPNYSSELNVNALELDDSALYLCASSFIADEKLFFGSGTQLSVL.